These 18 T cell receptor beta chains came from one sample sequenced in a study of OX40 agonist ivuxolimab in advanced cancers. Libraries were prepared by immunoSEQ multiplex PCR; TCRdb keeps only in-frame clonotypes and omits some of them. The sample comprises about 64,000 clones, roughly 80% of which are singletons, and approximately 5.2% rests with the top ten. Material: CD4+ or CD8+ T cells sorted from blood, obtained in a trial of the OX40 agonist ivuxolimab. Receptors were obtained from an adult with an advanced solid tumor such as melanoma, head and neck, liver or kidney cancer.

This chain uses TRBV14 with TRBJ2-2; D is ambiguous. CDR3 length equals 14 residues. In germline, CDR1 is SGHDN, CDR2 FVKESK. The V gene lost 0 bases and the J gene lost 7 bases, with 9 bases spanning the gap. CDR3 residues: CASSQDLRSGELFF. The CDR3 nucleotides are TGTGCCAGCAGCCAAGATCTGAGGAGCGGGGAGCTGTTTTTT.

The chain employs TRBV6-1 and TRBJ1-5; D might be TRBD1 (5 bases). Trimming stripped 2 bases from V and 2 bases from J, with 10 bases between. The germline V gene has CDR1 MNHNS and CDR2 SASEGT. The CDR3 consists of 15 residues. This CDR3 is CASSEMLGGNQPQHF. For the CDR3, the DNA is TGTGCCAGCAGTGAAATGCTAGGGGGCAATCAGCCCCAGCATTTT.

This chain connects TRBV6-5 to TRBJ1-2; D not resolved. The CDR3 is made up of 14 amino acids. Germline loops: CDR1 MNHEY, CDR2 SVGAGI. Trimming pared 6 bases from V and 4 bases from J, leaving 15 bases between. The CDR3 loop reads CASRGSGPSYGYTF. The CDR3 DNA reads as TGTGCCAGCAGAGGGAGTGGGCCCAGCTATGGCTACACCTTC.

The chain links TRBV7-2 to TRBJ2-5; D is tentatively TRBD1 or TRBD2 (5 bases each). The V gene's germline CDR1 is SGHTA and CDR2 FQGNSA. V was clipped by 5 bases and J by 5 bases, with 15 bases between them. This CDR3 is 14 amino acids long. CDR3 loop: CASSRGRGRETQYF. The CDR3 bases are TGTGCCAGCAGCCGAGGACGGGGCCGGGAGACCCAGTACTTC.

The chain combines TRBV4-1 with TRBJ2-7; unclear D gene. Trimming stripped 0 bases from V and 7 bases from J, with 16 bases between. CDR3 length equals 15 residues. In germline, CDR1 is MGHRA, CDR2 YSYEKL. The CDR3 loop is CASSQDLGSLQEQYF. CDR3 nucleotide sequence: TGCGCCAGCAGCCAAGATCTGGGCAGCCTCCAGGAGCAGTACTTC.

The V and J genes are TRBV5-4 and TRBJ2-5; D gene ambiguous. Trimming removed 0 bases from V and 3 bases from J, with 15 bases in between. CDR3 size: 16 residues. Germline loops: CDR1 SGHNT, CDR2 YYREEE (reference sequence). The CDR3 protein is CASSLVGNFGKETQYF. The CDR3 DNA is TGTGCCAGCAGCTTGGTTGGGAATTTCGGAAAAGAGACCCAGTACTTC.

The CDR3 sequence is CASSYEEDYEQYF. Here the CDR3 DNA reads TGTGCCAGCAGTTACGAGGAGGACTACGAGCAGTACTTC. This chain connects TRBV6-6 to TRBJ2-7; tentatively, D is TRBD2 (5 bases). Trimming took off 2 bases at V and 3 bases at J, with 8 bases between the two ends. The CDR3 sequence is 13 residues long. Looked up from germline, CDR1 is MNHNY and CDR2 is SVGAGI (reference sequence).

V and J are TRBV7-9 and TRBJ1-3; tentatively, D is TRBD1 (6 bases). Germline lookup yields CDR1 SEHNR and CDR2 FQNEAQ (reference sequence). The V end lost 5 bases, the J end lost 2 bases, and 19 bases lay between the germline ends. This CDR3 has 17 residues. The CDR3 reads CASSPLGAGAPGNTIYF. DNA of the CDR3: TGTGCCAGCAGCCCCTTAGGAGCGGGGGCGCCTGGAAACACCATATATTTT.

The chain recombines TRBV2 with TRBJ2-2; 7 positions agree with TRBD2. This CDR3 region has 15 residues. Germline V gives CDR1 SNHLY, CDR2 FYNNEI. The junction had 10 bases not matched to a gene; V was cut back by 6 bases and J by 6 bases. In DNA form, the CDR3 reads TGTGCCAGCAGAAGAGCGGGGAGTCAACCCGGGGAGCTGTTTTTT. This gives the protein CASRRAGSQPGELFF. Drawing the rest from reference TRBV2 and TRBJ2-2, the complete variable domain is EPEVTQTPSHQVTQMGQEVILRCVPISNHLYFYWYRQILGQKVEFLVSFYNNEISEKSEIFDDQFSVERPDGSNFTLKIRSTKLEDSAMYFCASRRAGSQPGELFFGEGSRLTVL.

The V and J genes are TRBV14 and TRBJ1-4; D may be TRBD1 (5 bases). CDR1 and CDR2 from the germline V gene are SGHDN and FVKESK. V dropped 4 bases and J dropped 3 bases, with 21 bases sitting between them. There are 18 residues in the CDR3. The CDR3 coding sequence is TGTGCCAGCAGCCCGCGACCAGGGTCGCCTCTAGCTAATGAAAAACTGTTTTTT. Residues: CASSPRPGSPLANEKLFF.

This clone came up once. This sequence joins TRBV6-4 and TRBJ2-5; D unresolved. The CDR3 loop spans 16 amino acids. The germline V gene has CDR1 MRHNA and CDR2 SNTAGT. Trimming took 0 bases from V and 2 from J, leaving 13 bases between them. The DNA for the CDR3 is TGTGCCAGCAGTGACTCGTGCCAAAGCAGACAAGAGACCCAGTACTTC. Its translation: CASSDSCQSRQETQYF.

This clone was counted between two and nine times. The V gene is TRBV29-1, the J gene TRBJ1-4; 9 nucleotides agree with TRBD1. In germline, CDR1 is SQVTM, CDR2 ANQGSEA. J was trimmed by 7 bases and V by 1 base; bases with no gene match: 7. This CDR3 spans 15 amino acids. The CDR3 DNA reads TGCAGCGTTGAAGCCTGGACAGGGGATCGTGAAAAACTGTTTTTT. Protein sequence: CSVEAWTGDREKLFF.

The rearrangement joins TRBV4-3 to TRBJ1-4, with 7 nucleotides matching TRBD1. This CDR3 contains 14 residues. Germline CDR1 LGHNA, CDR2 YSLEER. With V trimmed by 1 base and J by 8 bases, 4 bases remained unmatched. CDR3: CASSQGQGPEKLFF. The CDR3 DNA reads TGCGCCAGCAGCCAAGGACAGGGACCAGAAAAACTGTTTTTT.

The rearrangement uses TRBV6-1 and TRBJ2-1; TRBD1 matches at 7 bases. Germline CDR1 is MNHNS and CDR2 is SASEGT. The CDR3 is 15 residues long. The trim removed 6 bases at V and 12 bases at J, leaving 17 bases unmatched. In DNA form, the CDR3 reads TGTGCCAGCAGCGTCACCGGGACAGTCTTTCTCGGGCAGTTCTTC. The encoded protein is CASSVTGTVFLGQFF.

V is TRBV15 and J is TRBJ1-2; possibly TRBD1 for D (6 bases). Trimming shortened V by 1 base and J by 4 bases, and 13 bases separated the two germline ends. The germline gives CDR1 LNHNV, CDR2 YYDKDF (reference sequence). The CDR3 consists of 15 residues. The CDR3 DNA follows: TGTGCCACCAGCAGAGGCGGACAGCCACTCTATGGCTACACCTTC. This encodes CATSRGGQPLYGYTF.

As DNA, the CDR3 is TGTGCCAGCTCCTTCCCCAGAGGACAGGGAATCTACGAGCAGTACTTC. It yields the protein CASSFPRGQGIYEQYF. The rearrangement joins TRBV18 to TRBJ2-7; 8 nucleotides align to TRBD1. Per germline, CDR1 KGHSH and CDR2 LQKENI. The length of the CDR3 is 16 residues. J was trimmed by 3 bases and V by 6 bases; bases with no gene match: 13. The full variable domain, rest sourced from reference TRBV18 and TRBJ2-7, is NAGVMQNPRHLVRRRGQEARLRCSPMKGHSHVYWYRQLPEEGLKFMVYLQKENIIDESGMPKERFSAEFPKEGPSILRIQQVVRGDSAAYFCASSFPRGQGIYEQYFGPGTRLTVT.

The chain is built from TRBV13 and TRBJ1-5, with TRBD1 matching 7 bases. The length of the CDR3 is 15 residues. In germline, CDR1 is PRHDT, CDR2 FYEKMQ (reference sequence). Trimming cost V 1 base and J 6 bases; bases outside gene matches: 6. CDR3 nucleotides: TGTGCCAGCAGCTTAGAGGGGGCGATTGCTCAGCCCCAGCATTTT. Encoded protein: CASSLEGAIAQPQHF.

The chain uses TRBV5-4 and TRBJ1-4, with TRBD1 matching 12 bases. The CDR3 contains 15 residues. Germline CDR1 reads SGHNT; CDR2 reads YYREEE (reference sequence). V trimming: 0 bases; J trimming: 10 bases; junction bases outside the gene matches: 4. The CDR3 sequence: CASSLAGTGGGKLFF. In nucleotides, the CDR3 is TGTGCCAGCAGCTTGGCCGGGACAGGGGGCGGAAAACTGTTTTTT.